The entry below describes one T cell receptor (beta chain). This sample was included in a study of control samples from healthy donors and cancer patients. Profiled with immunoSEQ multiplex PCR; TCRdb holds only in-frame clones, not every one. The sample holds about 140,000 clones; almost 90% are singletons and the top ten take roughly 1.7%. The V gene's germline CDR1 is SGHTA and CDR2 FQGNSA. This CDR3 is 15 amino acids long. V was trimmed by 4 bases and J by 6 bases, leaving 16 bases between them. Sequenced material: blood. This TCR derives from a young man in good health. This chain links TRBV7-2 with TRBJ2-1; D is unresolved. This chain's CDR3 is CASSWPSVLGNEQFF. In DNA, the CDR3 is TGTGCCAGCAGCTGGCCCTCAGTTCTAGGCAATGAGCAGTTCTTC.